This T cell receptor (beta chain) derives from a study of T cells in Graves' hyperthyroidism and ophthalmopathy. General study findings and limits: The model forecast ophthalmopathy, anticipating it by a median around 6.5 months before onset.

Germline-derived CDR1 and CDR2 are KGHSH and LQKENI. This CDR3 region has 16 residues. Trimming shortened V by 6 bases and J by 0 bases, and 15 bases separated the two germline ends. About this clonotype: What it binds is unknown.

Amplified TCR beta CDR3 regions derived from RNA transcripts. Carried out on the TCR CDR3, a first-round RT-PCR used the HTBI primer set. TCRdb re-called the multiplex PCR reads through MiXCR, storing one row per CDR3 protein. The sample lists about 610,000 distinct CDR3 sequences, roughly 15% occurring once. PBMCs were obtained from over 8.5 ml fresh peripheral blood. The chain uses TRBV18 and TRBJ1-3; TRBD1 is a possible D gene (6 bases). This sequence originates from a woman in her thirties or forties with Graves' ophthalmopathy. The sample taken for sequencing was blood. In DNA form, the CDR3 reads TGTGCCAGCTCGGGGACATTAACCTACTCTGGAAACACCATATATTTT. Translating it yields CASSGTLTYSGNTIYF. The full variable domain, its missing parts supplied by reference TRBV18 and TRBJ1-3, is NAGVMQNPRHLVRRRGQEARLRCSPMKGHSHVYWYRQLPEEGLKFMVYLQKENIIDESGMPKERFSAEFPKEGPSILRIQQVVRGDSAAYFCASSGTLTYSGNTIYFGEGSWLTVV.